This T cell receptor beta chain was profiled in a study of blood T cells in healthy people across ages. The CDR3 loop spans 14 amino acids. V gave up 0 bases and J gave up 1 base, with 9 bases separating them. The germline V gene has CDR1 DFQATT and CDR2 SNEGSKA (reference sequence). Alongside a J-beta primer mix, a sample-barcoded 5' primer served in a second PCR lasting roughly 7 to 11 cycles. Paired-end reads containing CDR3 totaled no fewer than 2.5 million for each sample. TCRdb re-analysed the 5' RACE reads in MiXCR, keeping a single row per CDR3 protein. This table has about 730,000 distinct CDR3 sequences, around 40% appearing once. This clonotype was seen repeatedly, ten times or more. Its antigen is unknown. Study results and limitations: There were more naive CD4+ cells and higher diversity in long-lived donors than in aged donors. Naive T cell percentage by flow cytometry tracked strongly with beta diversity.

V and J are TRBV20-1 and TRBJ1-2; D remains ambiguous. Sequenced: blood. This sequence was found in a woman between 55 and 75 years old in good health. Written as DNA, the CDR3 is TGCAGTGCTAGAGATCCCCAGGATAACTATGGCTACACCTTC. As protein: CSARDPQDNYGYTF.